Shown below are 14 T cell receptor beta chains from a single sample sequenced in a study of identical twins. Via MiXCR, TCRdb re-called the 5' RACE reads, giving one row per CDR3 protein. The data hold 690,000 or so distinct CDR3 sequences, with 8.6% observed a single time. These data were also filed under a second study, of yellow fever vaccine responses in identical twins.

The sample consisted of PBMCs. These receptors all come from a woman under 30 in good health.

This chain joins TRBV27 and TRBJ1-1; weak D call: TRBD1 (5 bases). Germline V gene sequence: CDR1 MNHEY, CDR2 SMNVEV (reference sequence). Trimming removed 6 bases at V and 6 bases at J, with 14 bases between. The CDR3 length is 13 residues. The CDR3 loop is CASSAQGEAEAFF. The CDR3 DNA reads TGTGCCAGCAGCGCTCAGGGTGAGGCTGAAGCTTTCTTT.

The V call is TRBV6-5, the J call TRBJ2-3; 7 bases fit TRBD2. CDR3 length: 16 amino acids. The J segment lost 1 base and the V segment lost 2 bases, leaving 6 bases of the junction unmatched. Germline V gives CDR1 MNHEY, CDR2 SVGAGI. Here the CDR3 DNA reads TGTGCCAGCAGTTACCGGACCACTAGCGGCACAGATACGCAGTATTTT. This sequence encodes CASSYRTTSGTDTQYF.

In DNA, the CDR3 is TGCAGTGCCACCCCGACGATGGGCACAGATACGCAGTATTTT. Residues: CSATPTMGTDTQYF. The chain has TRBV20-1 and TRBJ2-3; D ambiguous. Trimming removed 6 bases from V and 1 base from J, with 14 bases in between. The CDR3 length is 14 residues. Germline V gene lookup returns CDR1 DFQATT and CDR2 SNEGSKA (reference sequence).

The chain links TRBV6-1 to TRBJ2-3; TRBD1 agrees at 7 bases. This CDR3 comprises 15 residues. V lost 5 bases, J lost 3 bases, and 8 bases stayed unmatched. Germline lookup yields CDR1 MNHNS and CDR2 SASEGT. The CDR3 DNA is TGTGCCAGCAGTCCGGGACAGATTAAGACAGATACGCAGTATTTT. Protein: CASSPGQIKTDTQYF.

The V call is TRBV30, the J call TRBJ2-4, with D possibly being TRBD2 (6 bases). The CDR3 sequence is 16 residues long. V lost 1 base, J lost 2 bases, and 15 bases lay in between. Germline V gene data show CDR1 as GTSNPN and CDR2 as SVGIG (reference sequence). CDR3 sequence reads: CAWSAPGVLSKNIQYF. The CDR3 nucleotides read TGTGCCTGGAGTGCCCCGGGGGTTTTGTCCAAAAACATTCAGTACTTC.

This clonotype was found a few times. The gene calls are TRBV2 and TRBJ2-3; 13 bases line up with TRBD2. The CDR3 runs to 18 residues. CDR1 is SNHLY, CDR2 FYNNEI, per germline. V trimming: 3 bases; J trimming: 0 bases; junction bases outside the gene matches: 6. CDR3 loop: CASSDDRLAGGSTDTQYF. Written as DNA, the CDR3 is TGTGCCAGCAGTGATGATCGACTAGCGGGGGGAAGCACAGATACGCAGTATTTT.

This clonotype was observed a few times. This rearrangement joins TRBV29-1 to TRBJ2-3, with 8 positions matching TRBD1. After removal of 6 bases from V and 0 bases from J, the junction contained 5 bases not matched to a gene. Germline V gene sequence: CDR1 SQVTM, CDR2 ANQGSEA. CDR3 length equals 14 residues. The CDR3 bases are TGCAGCGTCCCTACAGGGGGGAGCACAGATACGCAGTATTTT. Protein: CSVPTGGSTDTQYF.

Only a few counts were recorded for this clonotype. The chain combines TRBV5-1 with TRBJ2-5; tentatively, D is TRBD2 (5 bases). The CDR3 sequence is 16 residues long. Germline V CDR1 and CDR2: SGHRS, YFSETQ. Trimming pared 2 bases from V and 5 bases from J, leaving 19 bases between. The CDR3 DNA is TGCGCCAGCAGCTTCGTTTCACAAGGACTTCGGGAGACCCAGTACTTC. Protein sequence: CASSFVSQGLRETQYF.

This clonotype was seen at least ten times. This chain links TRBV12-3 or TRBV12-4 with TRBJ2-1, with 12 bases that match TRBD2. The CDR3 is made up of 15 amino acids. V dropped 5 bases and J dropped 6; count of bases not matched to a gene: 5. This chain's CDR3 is CASSDGLAGSNEQFF. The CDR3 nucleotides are TGTGCCAGCAGTGATGGACTAGCGGGATCCAATGAGCAGTTCTTC.

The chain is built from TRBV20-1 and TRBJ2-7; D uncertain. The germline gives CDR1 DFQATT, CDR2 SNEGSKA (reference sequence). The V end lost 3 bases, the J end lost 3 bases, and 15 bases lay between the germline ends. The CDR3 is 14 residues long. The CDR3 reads CSARSAGPFYEQYF. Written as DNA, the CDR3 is TGCAGTGCTAGGTCCGCCGGACCGTTCTACGAGCAGTACTTC.

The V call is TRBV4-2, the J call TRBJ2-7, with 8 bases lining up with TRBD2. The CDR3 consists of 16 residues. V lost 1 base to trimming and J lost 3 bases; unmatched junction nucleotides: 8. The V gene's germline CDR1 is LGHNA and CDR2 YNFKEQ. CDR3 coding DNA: TGTGCCAGCAGCCAAGGCCCGGGACTAGGGGGCTACGAGCAGTACTTC. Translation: CASSQGPGLGGYEQYF.

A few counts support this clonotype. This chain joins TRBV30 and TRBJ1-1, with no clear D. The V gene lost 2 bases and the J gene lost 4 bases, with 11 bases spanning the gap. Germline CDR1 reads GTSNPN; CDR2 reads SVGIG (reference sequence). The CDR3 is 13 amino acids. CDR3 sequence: CAWSYRVGTEAFF. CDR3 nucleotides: TGTGCCTGGAGTTATCGGGTAGGCACTGAAGCTTTCTTT.

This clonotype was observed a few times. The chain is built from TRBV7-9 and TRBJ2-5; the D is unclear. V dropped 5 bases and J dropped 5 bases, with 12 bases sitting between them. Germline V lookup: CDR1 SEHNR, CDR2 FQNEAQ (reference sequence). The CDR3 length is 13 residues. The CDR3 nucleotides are TGTGCCAGCAGCGATTCCGTCTGGGAGACCCAGTACTTC. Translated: CASSDSVWETQYF.

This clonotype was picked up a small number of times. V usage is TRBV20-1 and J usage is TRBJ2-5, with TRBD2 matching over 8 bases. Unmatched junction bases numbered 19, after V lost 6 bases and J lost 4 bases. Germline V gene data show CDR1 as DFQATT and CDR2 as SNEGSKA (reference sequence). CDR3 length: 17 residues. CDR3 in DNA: TGCAGTGCCCCCGGGGGGGGGGTGGTAACCCTCGGAGAGACCCAGTACTTC. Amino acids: CSAPGGGVVTLGETQYF.